This entry lists 9 T cell receptor beta chains sequenced from one sample in a study of blood T cells in healthy people across ages (dated by TCRdb to about 2015). The library was generated by 5' RACE. The sequencer was an Illumina HiSeq 2500. A second PCR of roughly 7 to 11 cycles was performed with a sample-barcoded 5' primer and a J-beta primer mix. The public reads were reprocessed in TCRdb via fastp at Q25 and MiXCR, keeping in-frame beta chains. Every distinct CDR3 protein forms one entry, paired with its most common genes and DNA. The sample table holds 950,000 to 1,200,000 distinct CDR3 sequences, of which 35% to 40% were seen once. Around 14% of the sample is in the top ten clones. The sample taken for sequencing was blood. The source is a man aged 18-30 years in good health.

V usage is TRBV7-9 and J usage is TRBJ2-5, with 8 bases matching TRBD1. V was pared by 3 bases and J by 11 bases, with 17 bases of the junction left unmatched. Germline V gives CDR1 SEHNR, CDR2 FQNEAQ (reference sequence). The CDR3 runs to 16 residues. CDR3 region: CASSFSDRVVYNEQYF. CDR3 in DNA: TGTGCCAGCAGCTTTTCGGACAGGGTAGTCTACAATGAGCAGTACTTC.

The genes are TRBV10-3 and TRBJ1-1; 8 positions match TRBD1. The V gene end was trimmed by 6 bases and the J gene end by 4 bases; junction bases not matched to a gene: 1. Germline V lookup: CDR1 ENHRY, CDR2 SYGVKD. The CDR3 length is 12 residues. CDR3 loop: CAIRDRATEAFF. Written as DNA, the CDR3 is TGTGCCATCAGGGACAGGGCCACTGAAGCTTTCTTT.

This clonotype was seen only a few times. The CDR3 loop is CSAKPRVNSPLHF. The CDR3 bases are TGCAGTGCTAAGCCCAGGGTAAACTCACCCCTCCACTTT. The chain is built from TRBV20-1 and TRBJ1-6, with a tentative D call TRBD1 (5 bases). Trimming took 4 bases from V and 10 from J, leaving 14 bases between them. The CDR3 spans 13 residues. Per germline, CDR1 DFQATT and CDR2 SNEGSKA (reference sequence).

This clonotype was detected once. A much larger clone sits a single nucleotide away, making a read error possible. The genes are TRBV12-3 or TRBV12-4 and TRBJ2-3; weak D call: TRBD1 (6 bases). The CDR3 totals 14 residues. V was pared by 5 bases and J by 1 base, with 10 bases between. CDR3 amino acids: CASSGDTGTDTQYF. DNA of the CDR3: TGTGCCAGCAGTGGGGACACCGGCACAGATACGCAGTATTTT.

The chain couples TRBV28 to TRBJ1-5; D may be TRBD1 (6 bases). This CDR3 has 14 residues. Trimming pared 8 bases from V and 0 bases from J, leaving 11 bases between. The germline V gene has CDR1 MDHEN and CDR2 SYDVKM. Written as DNA, the CDR3 is TGTGCCAGCGGACAGATTTATAGCAATCAGCCCCAGCATTTT. Protein sequence: CASGQIYSNQPQHF.

This clonotype appeared many times. The J gene is TRBJ2-2, the V gene TRBV20-1; 8 bases align to TRBD2. From germline, CDR1 is DFQATT and CDR2 SNEGSKA (reference sequence). CDR3 size: 14 residues. V lost 6 bases to trimming and J lost 6 bases; unmatched junction nucleotides: 9. The CDR3 DNA follows: TGCAGTGCCCGGGGGGGGGCCACCCCCGGGGAGCTGTTTTTT. Amino acid sequence: CSARGGATPGELFF.

The chain has TRBV20-1 and TRBJ2-5; TRBD1 or TRBD2 may be the D gene (5 bases each). This CDR3 is built from 14 residues. The germline V and J ends were trimmed by 3 bases and 5 bases, with 16 bases remaining between them. CDR1 is DFQATT and CDR2 is SNEGSKA in the germline V gene (reference sequence). CDR3 coding DNA: TGCAGTGCTAGGCCCGGGACCCACCTCGAGACCCAGTACTTC. This encodes CSARPGTHLETQYF.

This clonotype came up a few times. This chain connects TRBV6-2 or TRBV6-3 to TRBJ1-2, with D possibly being TRBD1 (5 bases). Germline V CDR1 and CDR2: MNHEY, SVGEGT. Trimming removed 8 bases from V and 4 bases from J, with 20 bases in between. The CDR3 runs 15 residues. The CDR3, as DNA: TGTGCCAGCTCTCTTACGGACACGGAGACCTATGGCTACACCTTC. It is translated as CASSLTDTETYGYTF.

The rearrangement uses TRBV7-2 and TRBJ2-1; the match to TRBD2 covers 14 bases. CDR1 and CDR2 from the germline V gene are SGHTA and FQGNSA. V dropped 6 bases and J dropped 14; count of bases not matched to a gene: 12. This CDR3 contains 15 residues. The CDR3 protein is CASRQGTSGGPAEFF. Written as DNA, the CDR3 is TGTGCCAGCAGACAAGGGACTAGCGGGGGACCGGCGGAGTTCTTC.